This T cell receptor (beta chain) was identified during a study of cytomegalovirus exposure and HLA in healthy donors. The overall study: The study placed over 65% of its 350 to 400 genotyped donors in the Caucasian-associated ancestry cluster. Study-wide results and caveats: Because they were indistinguishable, some V segments, including TRBV6-2 and TRBV6-3, were excluded. For TCR beta chains, V- and J-gene trimming was later linked to a missense DCLRE1C variant.

This clone has just a few counts. Its antigen remains unidentified. Primers: 60 Vbeta forward and 13 Jbeta reverse. Here immunoSEQ multiplex PCR was the method, and the copy in TCRdb shows in-frame clones only, minus some. Among some 84,000 clones listed, under 85% were seen once. The CDR3 is made up of 15 amino acids. V lost 6 bases to trimming and J lost 3 bases, with 18 bases between them. The germline V gene has CDR1 MNHNY and CDR2 SVGAGI (reference sequence). Sequencing was performed on PBMCs. This TCR derives from a boy aged 5 to 17 in good health and CMV-seronegative. The gene calls are TRBV6-6 and TRBJ2-7, with D maybe TRBD2 (5 bases). CDR3 in DNA: TGTGCCAGCAGCTGGACTCCCCGAGACTTCTACGAGCAGTACTTC. Translation: CASSWTPRDFYEQYF.